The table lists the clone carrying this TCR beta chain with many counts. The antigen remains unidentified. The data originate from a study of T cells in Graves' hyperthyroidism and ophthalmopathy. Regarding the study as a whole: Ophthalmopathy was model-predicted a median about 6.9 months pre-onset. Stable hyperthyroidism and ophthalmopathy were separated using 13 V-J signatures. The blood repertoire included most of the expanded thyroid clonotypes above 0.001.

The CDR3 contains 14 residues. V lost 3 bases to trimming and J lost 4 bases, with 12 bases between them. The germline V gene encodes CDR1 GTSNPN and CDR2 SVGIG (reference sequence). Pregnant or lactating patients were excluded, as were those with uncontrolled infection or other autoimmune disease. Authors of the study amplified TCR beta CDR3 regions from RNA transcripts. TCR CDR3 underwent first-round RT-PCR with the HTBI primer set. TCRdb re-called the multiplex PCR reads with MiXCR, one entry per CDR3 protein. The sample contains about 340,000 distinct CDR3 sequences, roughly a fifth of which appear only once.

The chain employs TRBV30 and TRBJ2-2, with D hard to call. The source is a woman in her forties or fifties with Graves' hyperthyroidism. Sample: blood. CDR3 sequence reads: CAWRRVPGTGELFF. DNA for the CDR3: TGTGCCTGGAGACGTGTCCCCGGCACCGGGGAGCTGTTTTTT.